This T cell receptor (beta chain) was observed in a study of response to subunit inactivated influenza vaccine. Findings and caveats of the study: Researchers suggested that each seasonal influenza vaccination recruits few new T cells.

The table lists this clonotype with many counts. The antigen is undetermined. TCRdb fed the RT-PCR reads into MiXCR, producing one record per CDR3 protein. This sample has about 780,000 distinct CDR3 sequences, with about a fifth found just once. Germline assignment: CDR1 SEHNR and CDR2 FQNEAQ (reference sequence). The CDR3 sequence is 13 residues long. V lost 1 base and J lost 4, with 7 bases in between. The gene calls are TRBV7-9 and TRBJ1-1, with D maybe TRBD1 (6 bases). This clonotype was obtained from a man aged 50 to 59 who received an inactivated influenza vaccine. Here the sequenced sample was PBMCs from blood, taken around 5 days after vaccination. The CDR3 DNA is TGTGCCAGCAGCTTAGAGGGGGGCACTGAAGCTTTCTTT. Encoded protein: CASSLEGGTEAFF.